The T cell receptor beta chain under discussion was sequenced for a study of long-term antiretroviral therapy in people with HIV. In the United States, treatment was given to all participants with HIV. After removal of 1 base from V and 6 bases from J, the junction contained 6 bases not matched to a gene. The CDR3 sequence is 14 residues long. Germline V gene lookup returns CDR1 SGHRS and CDR2 YFSETQ. A v3.0 immunoSEQ assay was performed at survey level. Produced via immunoSEQ multiplex PCR; TCRdb's table is partial and in-frame only. The table shows about 25,000 clones, with about 86% occurring only once.

The specimen was unsorted PBMCs, collected more than 4.3 years after starting antiretroviral therapy. The chain has TRBV5-1 and TRBJ1-2; 7 bases agree with TRBD1. This TCR was recovered from a man aged 25 to 40 with HIV. CDR3 amino acids: CASSLSRGGDGYTF. The CDR3 DNA is TGCGCCAGCAGCTTGTCTAGAGGGGGCGATGGCTACACCTTC.